This record covers a single TCR beta chain. Time point specified: newly diagnosed GD, antithyroid drugs for less than 3 months. PBMC-extracted RNA yielded the TCR library. With iRepertoire HTBI primers and Arm-PCR of CDR3 regions, TCR beta libraries were built. TCRdb analysed the multiplex PCR reads with MiXCR anew, one entry per CDR3 protein. The table records a few hundred thousand distinct CDR3 sequences, approximately 12% of them present only once. The data were taken from a study of regulatory T cells in long-lasting Graves disease. The length of the CDR3 is 11 residues. Trimming cost V 1 base and J 10 bases, with 7 bases left between them. CDR1 is SGHTS and CDR2 is YDEGEE in the germline V gene. Another study also made use of these data, one on T cells in Graves' hyperthyroidism and ophthalmopathy.

This specimen consisted of peripheral blood mononuclear cells (PBMCs), obtained at new diagnosis, from a patient treated with antithyroid drugs. The receptor was isolated from a woman under 30 with Graves disease. This rearrangement joins TRBV5-8 to TRBJ2-3; no reliable D call. CDR3 DNA: TGTGCCAGCAGCTTGCTAGAAGCGCAGTATTTT. Its translation is CASSLLEAQYF. Using reference TRBV5-8 and TRBJ2-3 for the parts outside the CDR3, the full variable domain is EAGVTQSPTHLIKTRGQQATLRCSPISGHTSVYWYQQALGLGLQFLLWYDEGEERNRGNFPPRFSGRQFPNYSSELNVNALELEDSALYLCASSLLEAQYFGPGTRLTVL.